The text below deals with one TCR beta chain. The antigen remains unidentified. The source of the sample is a study of blood T cells in healthy people across ages. Notes on the study in general: Leaving the PBMCs unsorted stopped any conclusive comparison of naive versus antigen-experienced cells.

The length of the CDR3 is 15 residues. Germline assignment: CDR1 MDHEN and CDR2 SYDVKM. Together with a sample-barcoded 5' primer, a J-beta primer mix was included in a second PCR lasting roughly 6 to 12 cycles. TCRdb processed the 5' RACE reads anew with MiXCR; each CDR3 protein has one entry. The sample consists of about 500,000 distinct CDR3 sequences, 20% to 30% of them appearing once. These same data were also listed under a study on T cells of mothers and their children. That work contributes: Approximately 2.7 million TCR beta reads per child versus over 10 million per mother. Related mother-child pairs shared slightly more overlap than unrelated pairs, but the difference was non-significant.

The sample consisted of blood. The chain couples TRBV28 to TRBJ2-5; 7 bases fit TRBD1. With the DNA end fitting TRBJ2-7 better, the J assignment may be wrong. The sequence came from a boy younger than 18 in good health. CDR3 sequence: CASSLETGRSYEQYF. CDR3 coding DNA: TGTGCCAGCAGTTTAGAGACAGGGAGATCCTACGAGCAGTACTTC.